This T cell receptor (beta chain) was found in a study of blood T cells in healthy people across ages. Using a J-beta primer mix together with a sample-barcoded 5' primer, a second PCR was run for about 6 to 12 cycles. TCRdb processed the 5' RACE reads anew with MiXCR; each CDR3 protein has one entry. The sample records 550,000 to 800,000 distinct CDR3 sequences, roughly 30% being singletons. This clonotype occurred many times. The germline V gene has CDR1 KGHDR and CDR2 SFDVKD. V gave up 4 bases and J gave up 4 bases; unmatched junction bases: 10. This CDR3 spans 18 amino acids. The clonotype originates from a woman aged 80 or over in good health. Sequenced: blood. The chain is built from TRBV24-1 and TRBJ2-6, with 9 bases aligning to TRBD1. The CDR3 DNA reads TGTGCCACCAGTGACGACCCGGGACAGGGAGCCGGGGCCAACGTCCTGACTTTC. It is translated as CATSDDPGQGAGANVLTF.